A selection of T cell receptor beta chains follows, all from one sample in a study of CD8 T cells in ankylosing spondylitis. TCRdb passed the 5' RACE reads through MiXCR, listing each CDR3 protein once. The sample records 500,000 or so distinct CDR3 sequences, about 5.4% being singletons. The specimen was blood, either unsorted or a sorted T cell fraction (not recorded which). These receptor sequences come from a male donor with ankylosing spondylitis. The CDR3 runs from the conserved cysteine through the conserved F or W. Fields, in order: J gene, V gene, CDR3 protein.

j_gene: TRBJ2-4; v_gene: TRBV7-9; CDR3aa: CASTEFQSGNIQYF
j_gene: TRBJ2-3; v_gene: TRBV12-3/TRBV12-4; CDR3aa: CASSAGLAESPTDTQYF
j_gene: TRBJ1-1; v_gene: TRBV7-9; CDR3aa: CASILTGSNTEAFF
j_gene: TRBJ2-7; v_gene: TRBV5-1; CDR3aa: CASSLARGPTYEQYF
j_gene: TRBJ1-1; v_gene: TRBV7-9; CDR3aa: CASSPNRGQGQDEAFF
j_gene: TRBJ2-7; v_gene: TRBV12-3/TRBV12-4; CDR3aa: CASSLAGRADEQYF
j_gene: TRBJ2-5; v_gene: TRBV20-1; CDR3aa: CSARVPASGQETQYF
j_gene: TRBJ2-7; v_gene: TRBV12-3/TRBV12-4; CDR3aa: CASTPSGNPYEQYF
j_gene: TRBJ2-3; v_gene: TRBV10-3; CDR3aa: CAISRDRGIDTQYF
j_gene: TRBJ1-2; v_gene: TRBV5-6; CDR3aa: CASSPWTGIRLAYGYTF
j_gene: TRBJ2-5; v_gene: TRBV5-1; CDR3aa: CASKTLPQGPGETQYF
j_gene: TRBJ1-1; v_gene: TRBV7-3; CDR3aa: CASSAGTLNTEAFF
j_gene: TRBJ2-1; v_gene: TRBV20-1; CDR3aa: CSPGTSGIISRNEQFF
j_gene: TRBJ2-1; v_gene: TRBV12-3/TRBV12-4; CDR3aa: CASSVTSVPYNEQFF
j_gene: TRBJ1-2; v_gene: TRBV12-3/TRBV12-4; CDR3aa: CASSATPYYGYTF
j_gene: TRBJ1-2; v_gene: TRBV10-1; CDR3aa: CASSWDRERYTF
j_gene: TRBJ1-1; v_gene: TRBV20-1; CDR3aa: CSALDRGRLTEAFF
j_gene: TRBJ1-2; v_gene: TRBV5-1; CDR3aa: CASSPGQGAWDPYGYTF
j_gene: TRBJ1-1; v_gene: TRBV20-1; CDR3aa: CSARSPGQGSTEAFF
j_gene: TRBJ2-6; v_gene: TRBV5-1; CDR3aa: CASGGTDSGANVLTF
j_gene: TRBJ2-5; v_gene: TRBV3-2; CDR3aa: CASSRRDTETQYF
j_gene: TRBJ1-1; v_gene: TRBV4-3; CDR3aa: CASSQDLVGRAAFF
j_gene: TRBJ2-5; v_gene: TRBV29-1; CDR3aa: CSADPGTLLVETQYF
j_gene: TRBJ2-7; v_gene: TRBV6-5; CDR3aa: CASKDRAYEQYF
j_gene: TRBJ2-6; v_gene: TRBV18; CDR3aa: CASSPRDSRLSGANVLTF
j_gene: TRBJ2-5; v_gene: TRBV25-1; CDR3aa: CASSDATDTQETQYF
j_gene: TRBJ2-7; v_gene: TRBV27; CDR3aa: CASSLGQLTYEQYF
j_gene: TRBJ2-3; v_gene: TRBV5-6; CDR3aa: CASSLYRGLTDTQYF
j_gene: TRBJ2-1; v_gene: TRBV29-1; CDR3aa: CSVEIAGSFF
j_gene: TRBJ2-1; v_gene: TRBV29-1; CDR3aa: CSVDLQGINEQFF
j_gene: TRBJ1-4; v_gene: TRBV28; CDR3aa: CASSGERTGKLFF
j_gene: TRBJ2-1; v_gene: TRBV7-3; CDR3aa: CASCLFRSSYNEQFF
j_gene: TRBJ2-5; v_gene: TRBV20-1; CDR3aa: CSAEDRRGETQYF
j_gene: TRBJ2-7; v_gene: TRBV5-1; CDR3aa: CASSLGTGAGLGYEQYF
j_gene: TRBJ2-7; v_gene: TRBV28; CDR3aa: CASSSGGTGAIGQYF
j_gene: TRBJ1-3; v_gene: TRBV4-1; CDR3aa: CASSHPWADEGNTIYF
j_gene: TRBJ2-1; v_gene: TRBV14; CDR3aa: CASSPPSEQFF
j_gene: TRBJ1-1; v_gene: TRBV4-3; CDR3aa: CASSQGISGAFF
j_gene: TRBJ2-7; v_gene: TRBV5-1; CDR3aa: CASSFRTGARVSSYEQYF
j_gene: TRBJ1-6; v_gene: TRBV7-6; CDR3aa: CASSLTLSSYNSPLHF
j_gene: TRBJ2-1; v_gene: TRBV5-6; CDR3aa: CASSLAGNGADFYNEQFF
j_gene: TRBJ2-2; v_gene: TRBV4-2; CDR3aa: CASSQETSVNTGELFF
j_gene: TRBJ2-3; v_gene: TRBV27; CDR3aa: CASSRIGDSSGFTDTQYF
j_gene: TRBJ2-5; v_gene: TRBV7-9; CDR3aa: CASRKQGLQETQYF
j_gene: TRBJ1-2; v_gene: TRBV7-8; CDR3aa: CASSYGTAYGYTF
j_gene: TRBJ2-1; v_gene: TRBV5-6; CDR3aa: CASSPTGGKVYEQFF
j_gene: TRBJ1-1; v_gene: TRBV5-1; CDR3aa: CASSLGGRMNTEAFF